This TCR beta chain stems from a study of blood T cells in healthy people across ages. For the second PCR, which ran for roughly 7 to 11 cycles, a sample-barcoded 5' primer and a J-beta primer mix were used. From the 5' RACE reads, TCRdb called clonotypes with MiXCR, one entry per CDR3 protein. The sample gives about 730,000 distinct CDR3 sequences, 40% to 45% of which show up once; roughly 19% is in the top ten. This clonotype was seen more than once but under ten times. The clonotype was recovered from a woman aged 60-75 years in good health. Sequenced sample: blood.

The CDR3 loop is CASSLVAYAYNEQFF. For the CDR3, the DNA is TGTGCCAGCAGCTTAGTGGCCTACGCCTACAATGAGCAGTTCTTC. The V gene is TRBV7-2, the J gene TRBJ2-1, with D unclear. The V gene lost 1 base and the J gene lost 2 bases, with 9 bases spanning the gap. From germline, CDR1 is SGHTA and CDR2 FQGNSA. The CDR3 totals 15 residues.